This T cell receptor (beta chain) was recovered during a study of cytomegalovirus exposure and HLA in healthy donors. The study's findings and limits: When a later analysis compared HLA-associated TCR beta chains with equally common others, the HLA-associated chains turned out to be more clonally expanded and to have lower generation probabilities. A previous analysis found most TCR beta V segments productive roughly 90% or roughly 30% of the time. Researchers left out some V segments, among them TRBV6-2 and TRBV6-3, as indistinguishable.

The length of the CDR3 is 13 residues. CDR1 is SGHVS, CDR2 FQNEAQ, per germline. Between the trimmed V and J ends, which lost 4 bases and 6 bases, there was a span of 10 bases. 13 Jbeta primers and 60 Vbeta primers were used for the PCR. Some clones are missing from TCRdb's copy, which holds only in-frame ones; the method was immunoSEQ multiplex PCR. The sample records 150,000 to 200,000 clones, around 81% being singletons. This clone appeared once. What it binds is not known. The sample consisted of PBMCs. The source is a man between 18 and 29 years old in good health and CMV-seronegative. The genes are TRBV7-8 and TRBJ2-1, with D unresolved. This CDR3 is CASSSSSGNEQFF. The CDR3 DNA sequence: TGTGCCAGCAGCTCAAGCTCGGGCAATGAGCAGTTCTTC.